The entry that follows covers one TCR beta chain sequence. No antigen is known for it. This sample is drawn from a study of T cell repertoires in cytomegalovirus infection. The overall study: Well-studied HLA-B-restricted epitopes and recently identified HLA-C-restricted epitopes of CMV were both used in the study. In public TCR beta signatures, there were indications of both CMV infection and matching HLA type. General observations from the study: Of the TCR beta families, the public ones yielded a cumulative frequency that identified carriers of CMV plus the relevant HLA.

TCRdb passed the reads through MiXCR, listing each CDR3 protein once. The table has some 320,000 distinct CDR3 sequences, about 29% seen once. The CDR3 totals 15 residues. Trimming stripped 5 bases from V and 2 bases from J, with 19 bases between. Germline CDR1 reads DFQATT; CDR2 reads SNEGSKA (reference sequence). This clonotype originated in a human donor in good health (CMV status not recorded). Some clones in this sample may be carry-over from other donors' samples. Specimen: cultured PBMCs, collected from culture after CMV antigen stimulation. The chain is built from TRBV20-1 and TRBJ2-7, with a weak D call TRBD2 (6 bases). CDR3 residues: CSAAGLTGDTYEQYF. The CDR3 DNA reads TGCAGTGCTGCGGGCCTAACGGGGGATACCTACGAGCAGTACTTC.